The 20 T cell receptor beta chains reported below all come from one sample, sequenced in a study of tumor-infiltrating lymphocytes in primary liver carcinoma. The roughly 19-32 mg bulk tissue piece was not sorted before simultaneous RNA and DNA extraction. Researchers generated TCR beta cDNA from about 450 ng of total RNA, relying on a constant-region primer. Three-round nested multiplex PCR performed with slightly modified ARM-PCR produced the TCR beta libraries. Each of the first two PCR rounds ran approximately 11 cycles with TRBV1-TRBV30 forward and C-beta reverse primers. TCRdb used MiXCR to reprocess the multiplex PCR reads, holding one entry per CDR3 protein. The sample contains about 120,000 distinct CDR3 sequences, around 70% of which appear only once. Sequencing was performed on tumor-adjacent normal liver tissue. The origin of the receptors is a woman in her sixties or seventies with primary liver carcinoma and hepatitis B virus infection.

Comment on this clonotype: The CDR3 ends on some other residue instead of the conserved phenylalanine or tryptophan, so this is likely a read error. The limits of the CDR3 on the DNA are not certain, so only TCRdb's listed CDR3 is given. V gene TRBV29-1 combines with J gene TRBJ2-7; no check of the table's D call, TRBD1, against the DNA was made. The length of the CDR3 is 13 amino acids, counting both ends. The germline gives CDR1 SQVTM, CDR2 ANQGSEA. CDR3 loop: CSVSGHPSYERYS.

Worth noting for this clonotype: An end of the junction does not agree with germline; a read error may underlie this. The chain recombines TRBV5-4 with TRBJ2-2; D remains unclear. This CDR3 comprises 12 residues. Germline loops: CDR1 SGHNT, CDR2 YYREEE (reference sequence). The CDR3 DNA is TGTGTCAGCAGCCTGTATGCCGGGGAGCTGTTTTTT. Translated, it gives CVSSLYAGELFF.

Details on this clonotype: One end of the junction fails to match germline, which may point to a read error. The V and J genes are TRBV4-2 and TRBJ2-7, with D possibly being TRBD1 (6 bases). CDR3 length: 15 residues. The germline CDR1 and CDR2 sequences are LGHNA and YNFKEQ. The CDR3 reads CASSQVGAASYEQYF. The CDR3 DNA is TGTGCTAGCAGCCAAGTGGGGGCAGCGTCCTACGAGCAGTACTTC.

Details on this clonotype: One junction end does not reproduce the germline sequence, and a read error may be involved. CDR3 protein: CVSSSSGLAVYYEQNF. The CDR3 DNA follows: TGTGTCAGCAGCTCATCGGGACTAGCGGTCTACTACGAGCAGAACTTC. The chain has TRBV7-8 and TRBJ2-7; 11 bases fit TRBD2. This CDR3 is 16 amino acids long. Germline assignment: CDR1 SGHVS and CDR2 FQNEAQ.

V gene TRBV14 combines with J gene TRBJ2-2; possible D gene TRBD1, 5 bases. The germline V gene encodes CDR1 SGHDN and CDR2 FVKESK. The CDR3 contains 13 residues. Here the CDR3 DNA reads TGTGCTACCAGCCAAGCAAGGGGCGGGGAGCTGTTTTTT. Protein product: CATSQARGGELFF.

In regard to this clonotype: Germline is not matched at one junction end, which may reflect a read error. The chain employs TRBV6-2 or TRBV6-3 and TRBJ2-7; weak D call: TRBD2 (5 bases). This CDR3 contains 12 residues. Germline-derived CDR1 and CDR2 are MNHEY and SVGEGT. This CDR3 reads CASSYPGRERYF. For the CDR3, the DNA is TGTGCCAGCAGTTACCCAGGAAGAGAGCGGTATTTC.

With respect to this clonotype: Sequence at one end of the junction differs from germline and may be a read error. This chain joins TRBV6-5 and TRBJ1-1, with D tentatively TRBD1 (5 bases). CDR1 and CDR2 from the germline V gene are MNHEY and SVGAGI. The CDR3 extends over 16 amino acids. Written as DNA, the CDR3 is TGTACCAGCAGCCGGGACGGGGGGTTCATGAACACTGAAGCTTTCTTT. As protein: CTSSRDGGFMNTEAFF.

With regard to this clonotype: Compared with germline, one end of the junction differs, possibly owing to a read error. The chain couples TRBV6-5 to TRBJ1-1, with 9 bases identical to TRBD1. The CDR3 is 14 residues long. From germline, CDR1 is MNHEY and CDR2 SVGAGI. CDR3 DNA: TGTGCCAGCAGTTACGGACAGGGGCACACTGAAGCTTTCTTC. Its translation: CASSYGQGHTEAFF.

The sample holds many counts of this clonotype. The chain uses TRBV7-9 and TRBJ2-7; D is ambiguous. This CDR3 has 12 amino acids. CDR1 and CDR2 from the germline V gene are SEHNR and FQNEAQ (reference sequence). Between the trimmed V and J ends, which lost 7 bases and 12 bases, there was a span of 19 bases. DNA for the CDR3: TGTGCCAGCATCGACCAAGAAGGTTTGAGGTACTTC. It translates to CASIDQEGLRYF.

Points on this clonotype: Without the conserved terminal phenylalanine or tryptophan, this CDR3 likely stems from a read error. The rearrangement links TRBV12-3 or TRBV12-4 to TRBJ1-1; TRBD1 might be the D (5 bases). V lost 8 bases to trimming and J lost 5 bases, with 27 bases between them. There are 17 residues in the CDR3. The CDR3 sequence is CASGQKAVRGDRTEAFY. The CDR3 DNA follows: TGTGCCAGCGGCCAAAAAGCGGTAAGAGGGGATAGGACTGAAGCTTTCTAT.

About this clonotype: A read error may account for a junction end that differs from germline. CDR3 sequence (DNA): TGTGCCAGTAGTTATGATGGGGCGCTGACTTACGAGCAGTACTTC. It yields the protein CASSYDGALTYEQYF. The chain uses TRBV12-3 or TRBV12-4 and TRBJ2-7, with D maybe TRBD1 (5 bases). This CDR3 comprises 15 residues.

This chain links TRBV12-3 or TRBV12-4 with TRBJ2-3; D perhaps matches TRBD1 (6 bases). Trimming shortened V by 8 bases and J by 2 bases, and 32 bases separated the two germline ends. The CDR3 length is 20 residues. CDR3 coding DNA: TGTGCCAGCGGTCTGTGGACAGCCGCTTTGCCCCCTGACATCACAGATACGCAGTATTTT. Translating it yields CASGLWTAALPPDITDTQYF.

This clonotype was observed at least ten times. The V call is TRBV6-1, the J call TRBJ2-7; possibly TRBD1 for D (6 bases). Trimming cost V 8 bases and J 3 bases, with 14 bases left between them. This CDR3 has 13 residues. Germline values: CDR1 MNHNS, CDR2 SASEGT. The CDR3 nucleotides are TGTGCCAGCTCGCCTCAGGGGTACTACGAGCAGTACTTC. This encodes CASSPQGYYEQYF.

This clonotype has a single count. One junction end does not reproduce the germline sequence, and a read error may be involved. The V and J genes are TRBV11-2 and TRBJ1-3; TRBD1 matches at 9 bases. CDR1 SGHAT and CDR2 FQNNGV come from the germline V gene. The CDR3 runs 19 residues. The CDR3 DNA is TGTCCCAACAGCTCACGTCCGGACAGGGGAGCGTACTCTGGTAACACCATATATTTT. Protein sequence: CPNSSRPDRGAYSGNTIYF.

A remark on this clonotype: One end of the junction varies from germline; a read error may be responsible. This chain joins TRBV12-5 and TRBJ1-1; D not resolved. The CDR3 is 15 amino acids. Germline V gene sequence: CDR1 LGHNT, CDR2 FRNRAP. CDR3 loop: CASAIQPNMNTEAFF. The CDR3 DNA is TGTGCTAGTGCTATACAGCCTAACATGAACACAGAAGCTTTCTTT.

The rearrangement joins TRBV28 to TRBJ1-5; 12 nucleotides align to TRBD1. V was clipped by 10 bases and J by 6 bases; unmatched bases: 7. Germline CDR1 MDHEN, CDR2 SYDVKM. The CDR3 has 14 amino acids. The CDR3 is CAIGDRGLSQPQHF. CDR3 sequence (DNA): TGTGCCATCGGGGACAGGGGGCTGAGTCAGCCCCAGCATTTT.

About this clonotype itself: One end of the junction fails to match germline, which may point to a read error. The CDR3 here is CTSSVGLRSQETQYF. The CDR3 DNA reads TGTACCAGCAGCGTGGGGCTGAGATCGCAAGAGACCCAGTACTTC. The V call is TRBV11-2, the J call TRBJ2-5; possibly TRBD1 for D (5 bases). The CDR3 is made up of 15 amino acids. Looked up from germline, CDR1 is SGHAT and CDR2 is FQNNGV.

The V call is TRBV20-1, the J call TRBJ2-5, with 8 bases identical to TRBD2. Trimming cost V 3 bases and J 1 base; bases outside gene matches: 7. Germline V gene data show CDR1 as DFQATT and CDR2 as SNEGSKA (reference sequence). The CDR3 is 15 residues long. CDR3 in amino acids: CSASERERVQETQYF. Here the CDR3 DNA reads TGCAGTGCTAGTGAGCGGGAGAGGGTCCAAGAGACCCAGTACTTC.

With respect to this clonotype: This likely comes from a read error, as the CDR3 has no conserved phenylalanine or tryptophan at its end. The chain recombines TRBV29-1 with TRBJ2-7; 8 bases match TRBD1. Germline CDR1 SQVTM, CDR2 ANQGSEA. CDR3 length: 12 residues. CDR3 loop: CGVGDRPYEQYL. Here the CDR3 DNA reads TGCGGCGTTGGGGACAGGCCATACGAGCAGTACTTG.

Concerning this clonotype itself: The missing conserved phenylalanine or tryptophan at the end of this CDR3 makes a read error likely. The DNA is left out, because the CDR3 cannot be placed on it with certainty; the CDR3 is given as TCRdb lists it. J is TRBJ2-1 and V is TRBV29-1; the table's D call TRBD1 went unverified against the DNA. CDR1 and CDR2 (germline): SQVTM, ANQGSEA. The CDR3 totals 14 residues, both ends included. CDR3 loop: CSVEGGQHYNERFS.